A selection of T cell receptor beta chains follows, all from one sample in a study of control samples from healthy donors and cancer patients. The assay was immunoSEQ multiplex PCR, and TCRdb's table has in-frame clones only and misses some. The profile covers some 150,000 clones, with over 90% appearing a single time and 2.4% taken by the ten largest. Sequenced sample: blood. These receptors all stem from a man between 50 and 59 years old in good health. Both conserved end residues are part of each CDR3. Each record gives: V gene, D gene, J gene, clone size, CDR3 protein, CDR3 DNA. The D gene is left open where the match is weak. For some rows the clone size is stated as once, few or many, or as a class when expanded; others skip it.

V gene: TRBV28
D gene: NA
J gene: TRBJ1-1
clone size: NA
CDR3 protein: CASRFGTEAFF
CDR3 DNA: TGTGCCAGCAGGTTCGGCACTGAAGCTTTCTTT

V gene: TRBV9
D gene: TRBD2
J gene: TRBJ2-1
clone size: once
CDR3 protein: CASSVDLAAYNEQFF
CDR3 DNA: TGTGCCAGCAGCGTAGACCTAGCGGCCTACAATGAGCAGTTCTTC

V gene: TRBV10-2
D gene: TRBD1
J gene: TRBJ1-4
clone size: NA
CDR3 protein: CASRRDRGNEKLFF
CDR3 DNA: TGCGCCAGCAGAAGGGACAGGGGTAATGAAAAACTGTTTTTT

V gene: TRBV28
D gene: NA
J gene: TRBJ1-1
clone size: NA
CDR3 protein: CASRLGTTEAFF
CDR3 DNA: TGTGCCAGCAGACTAGGGACAACTGAAGCTTTCTTT

V gene: TRBV10-2
D gene: NA
J gene: TRBJ2-5
clone size: NA
CDR3 protein: CASSESRGSIGGTQYF
CDR3 DNA: TGCGCCAGCAGTGAGTCGAGGGGGAGTATAGGTGGGACCCAGTACTTC

V gene: TRBV24-1
D gene: TRBD1
J gene: TRBJ1-4
clone size: NA
CDR3 protein: CATSDSNRGPKLFF
CDR3 DNA: TGTGCCACCAGTGATTCTAACAGGGGGCCAAAACTGTTTTTT

V gene: TRBV4-2
D gene: NA
J gene: TRBJ2-7
clone size: NA
CDR3 protein: CASSLEVGGGDYEQYF
CDR3 DNA: TGTGCCAGCAGCCTAGAGGTAGGGGGAGGAGACTACGAGCAGTACTTC

V gene: TRBV28
D gene: NA
J gene: TRBJ1-1
clone size: NA
CDR3 protein: CASSLAGVAFF
CDR3 DNA: TGTGCCAGCAGTTTAGCAGGGGTAGCTTTCTTT

V gene: TRBV5-5
D gene: TRBD1
J gene: TRBJ1-1
clone size: NA
CDR3 protein: CASSPGQVNTEAFF
CDR3 DNA: TGTGCCAGCAGCCCGGGACAGGTAAACACTGAAGCTTTCTTT

V gene: TRBV18
D gene: NA
J gene: TRBJ1-2
clone size: NA
CDR3 protein: CASSPPTQTGYTF
CDR3 DNA: TGTGCCAGCTCACCACCGACGCAGACTGGCTACACCTTC

V gene: TRBV5-1
D gene: NA
J gene: TRBJ2-3
clone size: NA
CDR3 protein: CASRAGGSSTDTQYF
CDR3 DNA: TGCGCCAGCAGGGCAGGAGGGTCTAGCACAGATACGCAGTATTTT

V gene: TRBV24-1
D gene: TRBD1
J gene: TRBJ2-3
clone size: NA
CDR3 protein: CATSSPGQGSDTQYF
CDR3 DNA: TGTGCCACCAGTTCACCGGGACAGGGTTCAGATACGCAGTATTTT

V gene: TRBV5-1
D gene: NA
J gene: TRBJ2-5
clone size: NA
CDR3 protein: CASSLGSTAILETQYF
CDR3 DNA: TGCGCCAGCAGCTTGGGATCGACAGCGATACTGGAGACCCAGTACTTC

V gene: TRBV5-1
D gene: TRBD1
J gene: TRBJ2-5
clone size: NA
CDR3 protein: CASSSRTGGNQETQYF
CDR3 DNA: TGCGCCAGCAGCTCAAGGACAGGGGGGAACCAAGAGACCCAGTACTTC

V gene: TRBV4-1
D gene: TRBD2
J gene: TRBJ2-4
clone size: NA
CDR3 protein: CASSQDGGQRGANIQYF
CDR3 DNA: TGCGCCAGCAGCCAAGATGGGGGTCAGCGGGGCGCAAACATTCAGTACTTC